This TCR beta chain appears in the sequencing data of a study of blood T cell repertoires in COVID-19. Per the authors' pipeline: Quantification of nucleated cells was approximated via reference gene primer amplification. Only in-frame clones appear in the TCRdb table, and some are missing; sequencing was by immunoSEQ multiplex PCR. V and J calls and clone size come straight from that table; D and trimming were deduced from the DNA. The sample has 150,000 to 200,000 clones; about 80% are singletons. Trimming took 6 bases from V and 1 from J; bases not matched to a gene: 7. The V gene's germline CDR1 is SNHLY and CDR2 FYNNEI. The CDR3 contains 16 residues.

This TCR derives from a man aged 55 to 70 who had been exposed to COVID-19. The sample taken for sequencing was PBMCs or T cells enriched from blood (not recorded which). This sequence joins TRBV2 and TRBJ1-5, with TRBD1 matching over 9 bases. CDR3 in DNA: TGTGCCAGCAGCTCCGGGACAGGGATCAGCAATCAGCCCCAGCATTTT. Translated, it gives CASSSGTGISNQPQHF.